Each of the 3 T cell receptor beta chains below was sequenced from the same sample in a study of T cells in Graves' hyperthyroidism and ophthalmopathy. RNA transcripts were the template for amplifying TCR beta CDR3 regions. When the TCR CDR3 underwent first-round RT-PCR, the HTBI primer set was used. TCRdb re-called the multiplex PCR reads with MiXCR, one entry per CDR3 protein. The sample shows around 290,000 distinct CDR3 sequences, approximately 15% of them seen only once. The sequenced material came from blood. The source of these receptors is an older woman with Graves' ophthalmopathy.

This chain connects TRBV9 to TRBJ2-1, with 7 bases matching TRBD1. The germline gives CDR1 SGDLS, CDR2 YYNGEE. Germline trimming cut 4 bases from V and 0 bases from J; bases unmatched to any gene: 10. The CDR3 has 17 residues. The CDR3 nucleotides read TGTGCCAGCAGCATAGGGGGCGGCAGGACCTCCTACAATGAGCAGTTCTTC. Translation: CASSIGGGRTSYNEQFF.

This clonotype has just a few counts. This CDR3 is CASSFSGFYGYTF. The CDR3 DNA reads TGTGCCAGCAGCTTTTCAGGGTTCTATGGCTACACCTTC. The chain links TRBV7-9 to TRBJ1-2; D is perhaps TRBD1 (5 bases). V was trimmed by 3 bases and J by 4 bases, leaving 9 bases between them. The germline CDR1 and CDR2 sequences are SEHNR and FQNEAQ (reference sequence). The CDR3 is made up of 13 amino acids.

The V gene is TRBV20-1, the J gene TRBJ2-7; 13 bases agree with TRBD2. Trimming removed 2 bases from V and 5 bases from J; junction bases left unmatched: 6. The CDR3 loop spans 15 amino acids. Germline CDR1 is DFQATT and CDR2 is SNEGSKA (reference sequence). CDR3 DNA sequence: TGCAGTGCTAGATGGACTAGCGGGAGCCCCCACGAGCAGTACTTC. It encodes CSARWTSGSPHEQYF.